The rows below give T cell receptor beta chains drawn from one sample of a study of T cell repertoires in cytomegalovirus infection. Using its own MiXCR run on the reads, TCRdb lists one record per CDR3 protein. Found here are 140,000 to 150,000 distinct CDR3 sequences, 32% of them singletons; the top ten hold around 50%. Antigen specificity for these receptors is unknown. The sequenced sample was CD8+ T cells from cultured PBMCs, obtained from culture after CMV antigen stimulation. Source of these receptors: a human donor in good health (CMV status not recorded). Some clones in this sample may be carry-over from other donors' samples. The conserved cysteine and the conserved F or W are not part of the CDR3 here.

V	J	length	CDR3
TRBV27	TRBJ1-1	14	ASSFGRIPESTEAF
TRBV28	TRBJ1-2	11	ASSPLGVEGYT
TRBV28	TRBJ2-7	13	ASRTWQGSIYEQY
TRBV29-1	TRBJ2-7	11	SVLRGDSGEQY
TRBV4-1	TRBJ1-3	12	ASSPYNSGNTIY
TRBV24-1	TRBJ2-1	14	ATSDSTGTLATEQF
TRBV2	TRBJ2-1	14	ASSEIRDRLYNEQF
TRBV5-4	TRBJ1-1	13	ASSSPDFGNTEAF
TRBV2	TRBJ2-7	9	ACQDGLKQY
TRBV5-1	TRBJ1-1	13	ASSSNRGMNTEAF
TRBV27	TRBJ2-6	14	ASSFGASSGANVLT
TRBV7-2	TRBJ1-5	11	ASSLNTNQPQH
TRBV7-3	TRBJ2-4	13	ASSPRASTKNIQY
TRBV5-1	TRBJ1-5	11	ATLETSNQPQH
TRBV30	TRBJ2-2	13	AWGPGQAYTGELF
TRBV6-2/TRBV6-3	TRBJ2-1	14	ASSSEGGRTYNEQF
TRBV7-9	TRBJ2-3	10	ASSLEVDTQY
TRBV7-9	TRBJ2-7	12	ASSPPGLDYEQY